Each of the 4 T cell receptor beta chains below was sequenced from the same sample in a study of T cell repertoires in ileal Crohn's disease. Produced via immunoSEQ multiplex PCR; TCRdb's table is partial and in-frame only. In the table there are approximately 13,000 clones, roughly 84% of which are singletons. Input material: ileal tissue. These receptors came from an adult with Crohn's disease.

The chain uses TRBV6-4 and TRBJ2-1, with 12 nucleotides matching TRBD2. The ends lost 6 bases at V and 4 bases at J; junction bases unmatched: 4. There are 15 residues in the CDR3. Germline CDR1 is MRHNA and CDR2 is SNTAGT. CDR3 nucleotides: TGTGCCAGCAGCGCCACTAGCGGGGGGTACAATGAGCAGTTCTTC. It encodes CASSATSGGYNEQFF.

The CDR3 DNA reads as TGTGCCAGTAGTAAAGGGGGCACTAATGAAAAACTGTTTTTT. It specifies CASSKGGTNEKLFF. The chain employs TRBV19 and TRBJ1-4; 7 positions match TRBD1. V lost 4 bases, J lost 2 bases, and 1 base stayed unmatched. The CDR3 is 14 amino acids. CDR1 and CDR2 from the germline V gene are LNHDA and SQIVND (reference sequence).

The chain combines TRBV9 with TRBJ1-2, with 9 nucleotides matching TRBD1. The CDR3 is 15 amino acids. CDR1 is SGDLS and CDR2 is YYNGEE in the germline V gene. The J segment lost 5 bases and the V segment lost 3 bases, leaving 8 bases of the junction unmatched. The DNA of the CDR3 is TGTGCCAGCAGCGCCCGAGGGACAGGGCTGTATGGCTACACCTTC. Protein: CASSARGTGLYGYTF.

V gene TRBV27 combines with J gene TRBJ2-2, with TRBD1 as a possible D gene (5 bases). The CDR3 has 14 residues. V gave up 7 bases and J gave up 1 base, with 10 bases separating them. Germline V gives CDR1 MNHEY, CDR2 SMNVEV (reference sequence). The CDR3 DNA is TGTGCCAGCAAAAGGGGCCAGAACACCGGGGAGCTGTTTTTT. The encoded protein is CASKRGQNTGELFF.